This T cell receptor (beta chain) came from a study of cytomegalovirus exposure and HLA in healthy donors. Germline lookup yields CDR1 MDHEN and CDR2 SYDVKM. The CDR3 covers 17 residues. V lost 5 bases to trimming and J lost 4 bases, with 23 bases between them. Researchers ran the PCR with 60 Vbeta and 13 Jbeta primers. Authors' processing steps: About 10 million of tens of millions of unique TCR beta chains were shared, per a later count. Sequencing was performed with immunoSEQ multiplex PCR; in TCRdb, only in-frame clones are kept and a portion is missing. V and J calls and clone size come straight from that table; D and trimming were deduced from the DNA. The sample shows around 87,000 clones, over 75% of them seen only once.

The receptor was isolated from a girl aged 2 to 9 in good health and CMV-seropositive. This sequence joins TRBV28 and TRBJ1-2, with a weak D call TRBD1 (6 bases). The sequenced sample consisted of PBMCs. The CDR3 DNA is TGTGCCAGCAGTCCCCCGGGACACACTTCGTCCAGCTATGGCTACACCTTC. Its protein is CASSPPGHTSSSYGYTF.